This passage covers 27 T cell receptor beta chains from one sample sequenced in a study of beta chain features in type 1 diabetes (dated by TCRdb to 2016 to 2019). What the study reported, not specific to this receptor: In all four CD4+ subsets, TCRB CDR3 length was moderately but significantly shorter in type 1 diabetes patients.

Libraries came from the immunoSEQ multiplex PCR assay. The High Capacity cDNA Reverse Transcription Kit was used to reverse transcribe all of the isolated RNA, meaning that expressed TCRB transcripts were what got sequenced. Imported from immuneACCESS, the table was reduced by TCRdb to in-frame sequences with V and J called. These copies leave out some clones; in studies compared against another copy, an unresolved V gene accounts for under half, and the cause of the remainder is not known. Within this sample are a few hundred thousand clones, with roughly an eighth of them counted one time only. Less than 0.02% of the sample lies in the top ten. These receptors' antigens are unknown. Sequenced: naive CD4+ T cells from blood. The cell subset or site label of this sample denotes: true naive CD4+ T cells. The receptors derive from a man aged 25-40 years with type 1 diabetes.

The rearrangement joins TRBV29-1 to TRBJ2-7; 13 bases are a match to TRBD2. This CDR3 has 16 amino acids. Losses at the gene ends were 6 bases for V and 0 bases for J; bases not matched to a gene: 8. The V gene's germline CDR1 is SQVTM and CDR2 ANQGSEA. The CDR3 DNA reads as TGCAGCGTGGGGACTAGCGGGATTTCTGGCTCCTACGAGCAGTACTTC. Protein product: CSVGTSGISGSYEQYF.

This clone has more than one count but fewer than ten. In nucleotides, the CDR3 is TGTGCCTCAAGGGGCGGGACGCCGTCGACAGTCACAGATACGCAGTATTTT. Amino acid sequence: CASRGGTPSTVTDTQYF. The chain employs TRBV28 and TRBJ2-3, with D perhaps matching TRBD2 (6 bases). Germline V CDR1 and CDR2: MDHEN, SYDVKM. The V end lost 11 bases, the J end lost 2 bases, and 26 bases lay between the germline ends. This CDR3 region has 17 residues.

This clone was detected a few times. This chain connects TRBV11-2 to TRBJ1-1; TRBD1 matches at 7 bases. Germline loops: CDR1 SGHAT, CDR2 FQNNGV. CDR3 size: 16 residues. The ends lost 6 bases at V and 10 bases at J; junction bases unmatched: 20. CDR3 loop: CASSHYTGTVTLGAFF. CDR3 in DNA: TGTGCCAGCAGTCACTACACCGGGACAGTTACACTAGGAGCTTTCTTT.

This chain's CDR3 is CASSLRLQGTQYF. CDR3 coding DNA: TGTGCCAGCAGTTTACGGCTCCAGGGGACCCAGTACTTC. The rearrangement joins TRBV28 to TRBJ2-5; possibly TRBD1 for D (5 bases). V dropped 2 bases and J dropped 7 bases, with 11 bases sitting between them. CDR1 is MDHEN, CDR2 SYDVKM, per germline. This CDR3 is built from 13 residues. Using reference TRBV28 and TRBJ2-5 for the parts outside the CDR3, the full variable domain is DVKVTQSSRYLVKRTGEKVFLECVQDMDHENMFWYRQDPGLGLRLIYFSYDVKMKEKGDIPEGYSVSREKKERFSLILESASTNQTSMYLCASSLRLQGTQYFGPGTRLLVL.

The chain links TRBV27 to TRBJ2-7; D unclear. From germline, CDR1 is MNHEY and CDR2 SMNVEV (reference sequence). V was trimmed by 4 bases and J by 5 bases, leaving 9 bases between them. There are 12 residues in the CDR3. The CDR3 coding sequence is TGTGCCAGCAGTTCCGCCTCGGACGAGCAGTACTTC. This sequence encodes CASSSASDEQYF.

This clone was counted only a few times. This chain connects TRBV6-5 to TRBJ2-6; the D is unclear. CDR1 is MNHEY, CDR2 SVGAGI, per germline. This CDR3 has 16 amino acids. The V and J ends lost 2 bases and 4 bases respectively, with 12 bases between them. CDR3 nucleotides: TGTGCCAGCAGTTACAGTTTCGAAGCAGGGGCCAACGTCCTGACTTTC. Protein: CASSYSFEAGANVLTF.

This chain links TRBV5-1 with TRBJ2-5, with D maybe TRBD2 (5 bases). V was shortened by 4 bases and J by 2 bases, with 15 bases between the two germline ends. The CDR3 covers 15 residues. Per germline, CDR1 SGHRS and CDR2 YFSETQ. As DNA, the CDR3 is TGCGCCAGCAGCCGGATACCGGGAAATCAAGAGACCCAGTACTTC. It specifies CASSRIPGNQETQYF. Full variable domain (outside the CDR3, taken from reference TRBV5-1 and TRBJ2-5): KAGVTQTPRYLIKTRGQQVTLSCSPISGHRSVSWYQQTPGQGLQFLFEYFSETQRNKGNFPGRFSGRQFSNSRSEMNVSTLELGDSALYLCASSRIPGNQETQYFGPGTRLLVL.

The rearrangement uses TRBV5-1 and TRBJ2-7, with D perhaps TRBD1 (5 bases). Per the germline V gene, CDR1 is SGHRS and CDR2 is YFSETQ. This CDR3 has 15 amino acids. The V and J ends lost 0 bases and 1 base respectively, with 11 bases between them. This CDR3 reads CASSLDPGWSYEQYF. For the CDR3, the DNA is TGCGCCAGCAGCTTGGATCCAGGGTGGTCCTACGAGCAGTACTTC.

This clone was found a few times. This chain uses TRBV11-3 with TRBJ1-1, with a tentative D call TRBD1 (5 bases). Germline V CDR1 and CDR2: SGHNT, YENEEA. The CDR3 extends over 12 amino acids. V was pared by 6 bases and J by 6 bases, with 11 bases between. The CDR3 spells CASSHRGAEAFF. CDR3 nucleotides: TGTGCCAGCAGTCACCGGGGGGCTGAAGCTTTCTTT.

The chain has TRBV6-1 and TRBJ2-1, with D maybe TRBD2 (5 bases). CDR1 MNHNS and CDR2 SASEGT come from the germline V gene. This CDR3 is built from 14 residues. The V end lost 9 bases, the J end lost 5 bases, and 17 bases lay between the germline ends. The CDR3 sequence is CASKGVADNNEQFF. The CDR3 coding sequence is TGTGCCAGTAAGGGAGTCGCCGACAACAATGAGCAGTTCTTC.

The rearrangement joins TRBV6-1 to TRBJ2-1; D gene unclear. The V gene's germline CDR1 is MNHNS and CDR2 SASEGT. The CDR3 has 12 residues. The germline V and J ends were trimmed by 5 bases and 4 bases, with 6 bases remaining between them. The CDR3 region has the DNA TGTGCCAGCAGTACCGGTTACAATGAGCAGTTCTTC. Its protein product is CASSTGYNEQFF.

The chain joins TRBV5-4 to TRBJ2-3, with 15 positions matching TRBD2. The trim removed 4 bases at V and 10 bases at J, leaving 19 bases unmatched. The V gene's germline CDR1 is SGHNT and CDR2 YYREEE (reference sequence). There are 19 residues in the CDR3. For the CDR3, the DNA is TGTGCCAGCAGCCCGGGGACTAGCGGGAGGTGGAACCTCAGACGAGCGCAGTATTTT. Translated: CASSPGTSGRWNLRRAQYF.

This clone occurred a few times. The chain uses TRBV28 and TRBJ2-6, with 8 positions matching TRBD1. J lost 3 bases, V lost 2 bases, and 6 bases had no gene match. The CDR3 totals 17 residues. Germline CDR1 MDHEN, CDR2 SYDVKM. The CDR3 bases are TGTGCCAGCAGTTTAGAGCAGGGGGCGCTTGGGGCCAACGTCCTGACTTTC. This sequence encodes CASSLEQGALGANVLTF.

CDR3 sequence reads: CASSFSSGTDTQYF. The CDR3 nucleotides read TGTGCCAGCAGCTTTAGTAGCGGGACAGATACGCAGTATTTT. The chain uses TRBV7-2 and TRBJ2-3; 7 positions match TRBD2. The V gene end was trimmed by 3 bases and the J gene end by 3 bases; junction bases not matched to a gene: 3. Germline values: CDR1 SGHTA, CDR2 FQGNSA. The CDR3 spans 14 residues.

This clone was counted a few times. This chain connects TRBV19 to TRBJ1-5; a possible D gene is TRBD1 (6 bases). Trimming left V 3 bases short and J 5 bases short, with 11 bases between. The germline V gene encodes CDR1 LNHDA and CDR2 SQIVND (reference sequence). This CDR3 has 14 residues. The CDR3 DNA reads TGTGCCAGTAGTATCGGATACAGGGATCAGCCCCAGCATTTT. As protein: CASSIGYRDQPQHF.

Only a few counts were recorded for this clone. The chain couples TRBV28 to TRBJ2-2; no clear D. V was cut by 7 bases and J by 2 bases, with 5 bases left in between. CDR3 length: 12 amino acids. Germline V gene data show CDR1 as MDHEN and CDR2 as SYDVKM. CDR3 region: CASTPNTGELFF. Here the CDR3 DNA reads TGTGCCAGCACCCCAAACACCGGGGAGCTGTTTTTT.

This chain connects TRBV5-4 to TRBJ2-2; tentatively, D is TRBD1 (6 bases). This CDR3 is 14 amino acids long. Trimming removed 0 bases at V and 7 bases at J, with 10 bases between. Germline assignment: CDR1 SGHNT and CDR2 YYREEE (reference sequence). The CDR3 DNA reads TGTGCCAGCAGCTTGGAACAGGGAATCGGGGAGCTGTTTTTT. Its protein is CASSLEQGIGELFF.

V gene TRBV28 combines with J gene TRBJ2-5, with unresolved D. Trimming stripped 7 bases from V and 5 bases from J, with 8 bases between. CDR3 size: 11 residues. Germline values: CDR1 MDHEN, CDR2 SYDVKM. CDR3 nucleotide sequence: TGTGCCAGCACCTCGAGGGAGACCCAGTACTTC. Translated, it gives CASTSRETQYF.

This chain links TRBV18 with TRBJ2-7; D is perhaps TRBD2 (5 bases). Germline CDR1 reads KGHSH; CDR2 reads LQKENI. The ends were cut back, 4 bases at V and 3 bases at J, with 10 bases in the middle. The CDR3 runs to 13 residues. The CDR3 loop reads CASSLTGDYEQYF. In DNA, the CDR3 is TGTGCCAGCTCACTAACCGGGGACTACGAGCAGTACTTC.

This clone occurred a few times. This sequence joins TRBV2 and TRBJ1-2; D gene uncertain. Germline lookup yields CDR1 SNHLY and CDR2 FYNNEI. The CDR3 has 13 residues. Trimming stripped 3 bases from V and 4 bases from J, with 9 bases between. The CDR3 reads CASSERKSYGYTF. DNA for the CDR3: TGTGCCAGCAGTGAGCGGAAGAGCTATGGCTACACCTTC.

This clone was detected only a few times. The CDR3 loop reads CASSPRSGTDAGANVLTF. Written as DNA, the CDR3 is TGCGCCAGCAGCCCTCGTTCCGGGACAGATGCTGGGGCCAACGTCCTGACTTTC. The chain is built from TRBV4-1 and TRBJ2-6, with 7 nucleotides matching TRBD1. Trimming removed 4 bases from V and 2 bases from J; junction bases left unmatched: 11. The CDR3 consists of 18 residues. Germline-derived CDR1 and CDR2 are MGHRA and YSYEKL.

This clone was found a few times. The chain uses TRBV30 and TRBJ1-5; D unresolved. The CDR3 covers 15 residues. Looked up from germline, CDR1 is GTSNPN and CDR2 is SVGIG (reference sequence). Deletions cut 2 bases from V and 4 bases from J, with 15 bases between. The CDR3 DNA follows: TGTGCCTGGAGTCCTACTGGGTCGGGGAATCAGCCCCAGCATTTT. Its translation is CAWSPTGSGNQPQHF. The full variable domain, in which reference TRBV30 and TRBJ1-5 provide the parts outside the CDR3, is SQTIHQWPATLVQPVGSPLSLECTVEGTSNPNLYWYRQAAGRGLQLLFYSVGIGQISSEVPQNLSASRPQDRQFILSSKKLLLSDSGFYLCAWSPTGSGNQPQHFGDGTRLSIL.

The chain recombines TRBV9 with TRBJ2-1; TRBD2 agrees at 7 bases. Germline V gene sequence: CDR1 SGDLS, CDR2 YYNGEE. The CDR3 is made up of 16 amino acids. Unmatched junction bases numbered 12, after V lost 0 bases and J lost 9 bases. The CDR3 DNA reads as TGTGCCAGCAGCGTAGCGAACAGCGGGATCCTTGCTGAGCAGTTCTTC. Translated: CASSVANSGILAEQFF.

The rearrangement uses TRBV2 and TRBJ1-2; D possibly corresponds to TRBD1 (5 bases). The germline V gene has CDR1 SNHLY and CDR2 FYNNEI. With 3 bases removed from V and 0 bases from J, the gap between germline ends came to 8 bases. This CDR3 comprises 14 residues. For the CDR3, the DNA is TGTGCCAGCAGTGAGCAGGGCGCTAACTATGGCTACACCTTC. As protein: CASSEQGANYGYTF.

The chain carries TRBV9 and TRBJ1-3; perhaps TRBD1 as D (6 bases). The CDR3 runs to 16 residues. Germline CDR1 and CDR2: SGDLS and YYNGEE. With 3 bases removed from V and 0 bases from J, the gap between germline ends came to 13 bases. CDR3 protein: CASSAKTGPSGNTIYF. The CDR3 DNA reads TGTGCCAGCAGCGCGAAAACAGGGCCCTCTGGAAACACCATATATTTT.

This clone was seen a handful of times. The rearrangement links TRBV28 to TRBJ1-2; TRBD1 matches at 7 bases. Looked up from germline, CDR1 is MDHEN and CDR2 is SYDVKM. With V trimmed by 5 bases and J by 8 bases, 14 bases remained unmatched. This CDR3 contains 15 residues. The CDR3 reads CASSITPGQRGGYTF. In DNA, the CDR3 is TGTGCCAGCAGTATAACGCCGGGACAGAGAGGGGGCTACACCTTC.

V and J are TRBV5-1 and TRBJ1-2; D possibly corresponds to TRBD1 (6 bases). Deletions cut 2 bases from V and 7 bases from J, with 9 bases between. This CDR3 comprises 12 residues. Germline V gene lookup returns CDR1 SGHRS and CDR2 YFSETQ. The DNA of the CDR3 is TGCGCCAGCAGCTTAGGGGGGGCTGGCTACACCTTC. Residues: CASSLGGAGYTF.